The clone carrying this T cell receptor (beta chain) came up once. From germline, CDR1 is SNHLY and CDR2 FYNNEI. The V end was cut by 5 bases, the J end by 4 bases, with 11 bases between. This CDR3 has 13 residues. The sample belongs to a study of blood T cell repertoires in COVID-19. Study as a whole: The study drew acute and convalescent COVID-19 samples from the United States, Italy and Spain. Sample material is recorded as cDNA or gDNA derived from T cells, B-cell-depleted T cells, or PBMCs.

Profiled with immunoSEQ multiplex PCR; TCRdb holds only in-frame clones, not every one. The sample gives 15,000 to 20,000 clones, more than 80% of which show up once; roughly 4.3% is in the top ten. This TCR came from a woman aged 50 to 65 with active COVID-19. What was sequenced was peripheral blood. This chain connects TRBV2 to TRBJ2-5; D is possibly TRBD1 (6 bases). The CDR3 region has the DNA TGTGCCAGCAGTTACAGGGTTAGAGAGACCCAGTACTTC. Its translation: CASSYRVRETQYF. The full variable domain, its missing parts supplied by reference TRBV2 and TRBJ2-5, is EPEVTQTPSHQVTQMGQEVILRCVPISNHLYFYWYRQILGQKVEFLVSFYNNEISEKSEIFDDQFSVERPDGSNFTLKIRSTKLEDSAMYFCASSYRVRETQYFGPGTRLLVL.